This record looks at one T cell receptor beta chain sequence and its context. As yet, its antigen is unknown. This CDR3 comprises 13 residues. V lost 1 base to trimming and J lost 5 bases, with 9 bases between them. Germline CDR1 is SGHRS and CDR2 is YFSETQ. The entry originates in a study of shared clonotypes between healthy human individuals. Study-wide results and limits: The generation probabilities recorded for non-shared clonotypes fell below those of clonotypes shared by all four donors.

Sequenced by immunoSEQ multiplex PCR; TCRdb stores in-frame clones only, minus some. The data hold nearly 1,000,000 clones, with 76% observed a single time. This sequence originates from a man between 18 and 29 years old in good health. The source material was memory CD4+ T cells sorted from blood. Subset denoted: CD45RA-negative fraction. The rearrangement joins TRBV5-1 to TRBJ1-1; D gene ambiguous. Written as DNA, the CDR3 is TGCGCCAGCAGCTTGCGGGTGGAAACTGAAGCTTTCTTT. Its translation: CASSLRVETEAFF.